This T cell receptor (beta chain) was identified in a study of a mutant IDH1 vaccine in newly diagnosed glioma. As regards this clone: Its antigen is undetermined.

The repertoire was sequenced with immunoSEQ multiplex PCR; TCRdb's copy has only in-frame clones and lacks some. This sample has approximately 45,000 clones, with about 92% found just once. This CDR3 comprises 16 residues. The V end lost 1 base, the J end lost 5 bases, and 15 bases lay between the germline ends. The germline V gene has CDR1 MNHEY and CDR2 SMNVEV (reference sequence). The time point denotes: week 35, safety follow-up. One vaccine dose held 300 ug of mutant IDH1 20-mer peptide and came with topical imiquimod. The V and J genes are TRBV27 and TRBJ2-1, with D unclear. The clonotype originates from a man aged 50 to 60 with glioma. This specimen was PBMCs, taken from a glioma patient whose treatment included an IDH1 peptide vaccine. CDR3 protein: CASSLFPARLNNEQFF. DNA for the CDR3: TGTGCCAGCAGTTTATTTCCAGCCCGACTTAACAATGAGCAGTTCTTC.